This T cell receptor beta chain was obtained from a study of beta chain features in type 1 diabetes. Overall study results and limits: Shorter TCRB CDR3s, moderately but significantly so, were found in Type 1 diabetes patients in all four CD4+ subsets. The analysis here could not establish whether HLA type shapes TCRB rearrangement.

This clone was found a few times. Its antigen is undetermined. The sample holds other DNA sequences that translate to the same CDR3. Trimming took 3 bases from V and 2 from J; bases not matched to a gene: 1. The CDR3 consists of 14 residues. CDR1 SGHTA and CDR2 FQGTGA come from the germline V gene. cDNA synthesis used the whole RNA isolate, giving expressed TCRB sequences. Only in-frame clones appear in the TCRdb table, and some are missing; sequencing was by immunoSEQ multiplex PCR. Among a few hundred thousand clones, 14% were seen once, and the ten largest hold about 0.016%. J is TRBJ2-3 and V is TRBV7-3; 8 bases agree with TRBD2. The clonotype was recovered from a man younger than 40 with type 1 diabetes. The material sequenced was naive CD4+ T cells from blood. DNA for the CDR3: TGTGCCAGCAGCTTGACTAGCGCCACAGATACGCAGTATTTT. Encoded protein: CASSLTSATDTQYF.